One sample yielded the 30 T cell receptor beta chains listed below, sequenced in a study of radiation and T cells in renal cell carcinoma. Only in-frame clones appear in the TCRdb table, and some are missing; sequencing was by immunoSEQ multiplex PCR. This sample yields 160,000 or so clones, of which roughly 90% are seen a single time; 10% to 15% belongs to the top ten. Time point specified: blood 2 weeks post-SBRT. Treatment of the sample: 15 Gy SBRT to primary tumor, nephrectomy 4 weeks later. Source: blood, taken from a patient whose treatment included radiotherapy and nephrectomy. The receptor set was obtained from a woman aged 50 to 65 with renal cell carcinoma.

A single count supports this clone. CDR3 coding DNA: TGTGCCAGTAGTTCCGTTCCGGGACAGGGTTTGGGGTATGGCTACACCTTC. It encodes CASSSVPGQGLGYGYTF. The J gene is TRBJ1-2, the V gene TRBV19; 9 nucleotides agree with TRBD1. V lost 5 bases to trimming and J lost 5 bases; unmatched junction nucleotides: 15. CDR3 length equals 17 residues. In germline, CDR1 is LNHDA, CDR2 SQIVND (reference sequence).

The rearrangement uses TRBV19 and TRBJ2-1, with D maybe TRBD1 (5 bases). V was cut by 6 bases and J by 0 bases, with 18 bases left in between. Germline loops: CDR1 LNHDA, CDR2 SQIVND (reference sequence). This CDR3 has 17 amino acids. The CDR3 DNA is TGTGCCAGTAGCCCTCCCACTGACAGCTACTCCTACAATGAGCAGTTCTTC. This codes for CASSPPTDSYSYNEQFF.

The V gene is TRBV4-3, the J gene TRBJ2-3; possible D gene TRBD2, 6 bases. Germline V gene sequence: CDR1 LGHNA, CDR2 YSLEER. Trimming left V 0 bases short and J 6 bases short, with 13 bases between. CDR3 length: 15 residues. The CDR3 loop is CASSQESAGWDTQYF. The CDR3, as DNA: TGCGCCAGCAGCCAAGAGTCGGCGGGGTGGGATACGCAGTATTTT.

The rearrangement links TRBV5-5 to TRBJ1-6; D is unresolved. Germline CDR1 is SGHKS and CDR2 is YYEKEE (reference sequence). CDR3 size: 15 residues. Trimming left V 1 base short and J 10 bases short, with 15 bases between. In nucleotides, the CDR3 is TGTGCCAGCAGCTTGTTATATGGTTTAGAATCACCCCTCCACTTT. This gives the protein CASSLLYGLESPLHF.

The V call is TRBV10-2, the J call TRBJ1-5; D not resolved. The germline CDR1 and CDR2 sequences are WSHSY and SAAADI. The CDR3 covers 13 residues. V lost 2 bases, J lost 7 bases, and 9 bases lay in between. In nucleotides, the CDR3 is TGCGCCAGCAGTGAGATCTCCGGGCAGCCCCAGCATTTT. Encoded protein: CASSEISGQPQHF.

This rearrangement joins TRBV28 to TRBJ2-2, with D uncertain. The CDR3 loop spans 16 amino acids. Trimming cost V 7 bases and J 0 bases, with 15 bases left between them. Germline-derived CDR1 and CDR2 are MDHEN and SYDVKM. The CDR3 DNA sequence: TGTGCCAGCACCCCGGCCGGAGATGCGAACACCGGGGAGCTGTTTTTT. Protein product: CASTPAGDANTGELFF.

The CDR3 sequence: CASSYDRDNGYTF. DNA for the CDR3: TGTGCCAGCAGCTATGACAGGGATAACGGCTACACCTTC. The V call is TRBV6-5, the J call TRBJ1-2, with TRBD1 matching 7 bases. J was trimmed by 8 bases and V by 6 bases; bases with no gene match: 9. CDR1 is MNHEY and CDR2 is SVGAGI in the germline V gene. CDR3 length: 13 amino acids.

V gene TRBV30 combines with J gene TRBJ1-1; possible D gene TRBD1, 6 bases. Germline loops: CDR1 GTSNPN, CDR2 SVGIG (reference sequence). This CDR3 region has 16 residues. V shed 3 bases and J shed 8 bases, with 25 bases lying between them. CDR3 DNA: TGTGCCTGGAGCTCCCCTCTAGCGGGGGGGCCACCCGAAGCTTTCTTT. This sequence encodes CAWSSPLAGGPPEAFF.

CDR3 amino acids: CASSSYLAGGNGEQFF. The CDR3 DNA is TGTGCCAGCAGCTCTTATCTAGCGGGGGGAAATGGTGAGCAGTTCTTC. V usage is TRBV7-8 and J usage is TRBJ2-1, with 11 bases aligning to TRBD2. V lost 4 bases, J lost 9 bases, and 11 bases stayed unmatched. Per germline, CDR1 SGHVS and CDR2 FQNEAQ. This CDR3 has 16 amino acids.

This clone appeared once. V is TRBV19 and J is TRBJ2-3, with TRBD2 identical over 8 bases. Per the germline V gene, CDR1 is LNHDA and CDR2 is SQIVND (reference sequence). Trimming removed 1 base from V and 6 bases from J; junction bases left unmatched: 15. The CDR3 totals 18 residues. CDR3 amino acids: CASSIVARWRGARDTQYF. CDR3 coding DNA: TGTGCCAGTAGTATAGTCGCCCGGTGGCGGGGGGCGAGGGATACGCAGTATTTT.

The rearrangement uses TRBV6-5 and TRBJ1-5, with unresolved D. There are 13 residues in the CDR3. V lost 6 bases and J lost 6, with 12 bases in between. Germline V lookup: CDR1 MNHEY, CDR2 SVGAGI. As DNA, the CDR3 is TGTGCCAGCAGGCAGGTGGGTGGTCAGCCCCAGCATTTT. Its protein is CASRQVGGQPQHF.

The table lists this clone with a few counts. The genes are TRBV6-5 and TRBJ2-1, with D unclear. V was trimmed by 3 bases and J by 9 bases, leaving 6 bases between them. Germline V gives CDR1 MNHEY, CDR2 SVGAGI. The CDR3 length is 11 residues. The CDR3 bases are TGTGCCAGCAGTTATCTTGCTGAGCAGTTCTTC. Translation: CASSYLAEQFF.

The CDR3 is CASSELGLWGTDTQYF. CDR3 sequence (DNA): TGTGCCAGCAGCGAACTCGGGCTGTGGGGCACAGATACGCAGTATTTT. The J gene is TRBJ2-3, the V gene TRBV14; D is uncertain. The CDR3 consists of 16 residues. The germline CDR1 and CDR2 sequences are SGHDN and FVKESK. Trimming took 5 bases from V and 1 from J, leaving 16 bases between them. Supplemented by reference TRBV14 and TRBJ2-3, the full variable domain reads EAGVTQFPSHSVIEKGQTVTLRCDPISGHDNLYWYRRVMGKEIKFLLHFVKESKQDESGMPNNRFLAERTGGTYSTLKVQPAELEDSGVYFCASSELGLWGTDTQYFGPGTRLTVL.

The chain joins TRBV2 to TRBJ2-3, with D possibly TRBD1 on 8 matching bases. In germline, CDR1 is SNHLY, CDR2 FYNNEI. CDR3 length: 14 residues. Trimming took off 5 bases at V and 6 bases at J, with 15 bases between the two ends. CDR3 nucleotide sequence: TGTGCCAGCAGTATACACAGGGGGGGGGATACGCAGTATTTT. This sequence encodes CASSIHRGGDTQYF.

By its share, this clone is medium-sized. The chain combines TRBV9 with TRBJ2-5; D not resolved. Germline V lookup: CDR1 SGDLS, CDR2 YYNGEE. The CDR3 is 13 amino acids. The V end lost 0 bases, the J end lost 6 bases, and 9 bases lay between the germline ends. Here the CDR3 DNA reads TGTGCCAGCAGCGTAGCTACCACGAAGACCCAGTACTTC. This translates into CASSVATTKTQYF.

The chain joins TRBV2 to TRBJ2-1, with TRBD2 matching over 10 bases. The CDR3 covers 14 residues. The junction had 9 bases not matched to a gene; V was cut back by 11 bases and J by 5 bases. Germline V lookup: CDR1 SNHLY, CDR2 FYNNEI. CDR3 protein: CAGSPGLADNEQFF. CDR3 DNA sequence: TGTGCCGGCTCCCCTGGACTAGCGGACAATGAGCAGTTCTTC.

The chain combines TRBV4-1 with TRBJ1-2; D is possibly TRBD1 (6 bases). V lost 0 bases to trimming and J lost 4 bases, with 24 bases between them. Germline assignment: CDR1 MGHRA and CDR2 YSYEKL. The length of the CDR3 is 19 residues. CDR3 residues: CASSQDSGSRAGAGYGYTF. In nucleotides, the CDR3 is TGCGCCAGCAGCCAAGATTCAGGCTCGCGCGCGGGGGCCGGCTATGGCTACACCTTC.

This clone was recorded once. The chain carries TRBV5-1 and TRBJ2-5; 11 bases fit TRBD1. J was trimmed by 5 bases and V by 1 base; bases with no gene match: 4. Germline CDR1 and CDR2: SGHRS and YFSETQ. The CDR3 extends over 15 amino acids. CDR3 protein: CASSLRTGGWETQYF. In DNA, the CDR3 is TGCGCCAGCAGCTTGAGGACAGGGGGCTGGGAGACCCAGTACTTC.

The chain joins TRBV6-5 to TRBJ2-5; TRBD1 aligns across 11 bases. The CDR3 loop spans 14 amino acids. Per germline, CDR1 MNHEY and CDR2 SVGAGI. With V trimmed by 2 bases and J by 4 bases, 0 bases remained unmatched. CDR3 coding DNA: TGTGCCAGCAGTTACGGGACAGGGGGAGAGACCCAGTACTTC. It yields the protein CASSYGTGGETQYF.

This clone was seen once. The genes are TRBV5-1 and TRBJ2-3; D not certain. Germline V CDR1 and CDR2: SGHRS, YFSETQ. V lost 0 bases and J lost 4, with 6 bases in between. The CDR3 has 13 residues. The CDR3 DNA reads TGCGCCAGCAGCTTGGGAAAGGCAGATACGCAGTATTTT. Translating it yields CASSLGKADTQYF.

This chain joins TRBV7-6 and TRBJ2-5, with D perhaps matching TRBD2 (5 bases). Germline V lookup: CDR1 SGHVS, CDR2 FNYEAQ. The CDR3 loop spans 13 amino acids. The V end lost 3 bases, the J end lost 5 bases, and 10 bases lay between the germline ends. The CDR3 nucleotides read TGTGCCAGCAGCTTCGGCGGGTGGGAGACCCAGTACTTC. This translates into CASSFGGWETQYF.

The V and J genes are TRBV4-3 and TRBJ2-2; 10 positions agree with TRBD2. Looked up from germline, CDR1 is LGHNA and CDR2 is YSLEER. This CDR3 has 14 residues. The V segment lost 3 bases and the J segment 9 bases; nucleotides outside the gene matches: 4. The CDR3: CASSHPGLARELFF. The CDR3 DNA reads TGCGCCAGCAGCCACCCGGGACTAGCGCGGGAGCTGTTTTTT.

This chain uses TRBV6-1 with TRBJ1-5, with TRBD1 matching 8 bases. With 2 bases clipped from V and 9 bases from J, the junction kept 9 bases outside the gene matches. The V gene's germline CDR1 is MNHNS and CDR2 SASEGT. This CDR3 has 15 residues. The CDR3 DNA follows: TGTGCCAGCAGTGAATTAGGACAGGGTACGGCGCCCCAGCATTTT. Its protein is CASSELGQGTAPQHF.

This clone was counted a single time. V is TRBV5-1 and J is TRBJ2-3, with 9 nucleotides matching TRBD2. Germline V gene sequence: CDR1 SGHRS, CDR2 YFSETQ. V was clipped by 0 bases and J by 1 base; unmatched bases: 3. The CDR3 loop spans 16 amino acids. CDR3 sequence reads: CASSLAVAGGTDTQYF. The CDR3 region has the DNA TGCGCCAGCAGCTTGGCCGTAGCGGGGGGCACAGATACGCAGTATTTT.

This clone was counted once. The genes are TRBV4-3 and TRBJ2-1; tentatively, D is TRBD1 or TRBD2 (5 bases each). This CDR3 contains 15 residues. Deletions cut 8 bases from V and 4 bases from J, with 18 bases between. Germline V lookup: CDR1 LGHNA, CDR2 YSLEER. CDR3 region: CASLLGRRAYNEQFF. The CDR3 nucleotides read TGCGCCAGCCTTCTGGGACGGCGGGCTTACAATGAGCAGTTCTTC.

CDR3 loop: CASSPEADTQYF. The CDR3 region has the DNA TGCGCCAGCAGCCCGGAGGCAGATACGCAGTATTTT. J is TRBJ2-3 and V is TRBV5-1; D perhaps matches TRBD2 (5 bases). Per germline, CDR1 SGHRS and CDR2 YFSETQ. The V and J ends lost 4 bases and 4 bases respectively, with 7 bases between them. The CDR3 extends over 12 amino acids.

This chain connects TRBV25-1 to TRBJ2-7; D not resolved. This CDR3 contains 14 residues. Looked up from germline, CDR1 is MGHDK and CDR2 is SYGVNS. V lost 7 bases and J 5 bases, leaving 18 bases between the germline ends. The CDR3 region has the DNA TGTGCCAGCACCCCGGACCGAAGTCCGAACGAGCAGTACTTC. Amino acid sequence: CASTPDRSPNEQYF.

This clone was recorded a few times. The V call is TRBV29-1, the J call TRBJ1-1, with D uncertain. Germline V gene data show CDR1 as SQVTM and CDR2 as ANQGSEA. Deletions cut 3 bases from V and 5 bases from J, with 10 bases between. The CDR3 contains 12 residues. CDR3 region: CSVDGTTTEAFF. The DNA of the CDR3 is TGCAGCGTTGACGGCACGACGACTGAAGCTTTCTTT.

Details on this clone: Other DNA sequences in this specimen translate into the identical CDR3. The CDR3 coding sequence is TGCGCCAGCAGCCCACTGCTAGCGGGGGGCACAGATACGCAGTATTTT. It specifies CASSPLLAGGTDTQYF. The gene calls are TRBV5-1 and TRBJ2-3; 10 positions match TRBD2. V lost 4 bases, J lost 1 base, and 6 bases stayed unmatched. There are 16 residues in the CDR3. Germline lookup yields CDR1 SGHRS and CDR2 YFSETQ.

V gene TRBV2 combines with J gene TRBJ1-1, with D unclear. The CDR3 is 14 amino acids. The V gene lost 7 bases and the J gene lost 0 bases, with 12 bases spanning the gap. Germline V gene lookup returns CDR1 SNHLY and CDR2 FYNNEI. The DNA for the CDR3 is TGTGCCAGCATACCCGGCTCCATGAACACTGAAGCTTTCTTT. Translated: CASIPGSMNTEAFF.